This TCR beta chain emerged from a study of blood T cell repertoires in COVID-19. About the study: Donors in the United States, Italy and Spain gave samples during acute or convalescent COVID-19. T cells, B-cell-depleted T cells, or PBMCs supplied cDNA or gDNA.

In the authors' methods: Amplification of reference gene primers provided the estimated nucleated cell counts. Data came from immunoSEQ multiplex PCR; TCRdb stores just in-frame clones and leaves some out. That table is the source of V, J and clone size, and D and trimming were worked out from the DNA. The sample has roughly 300,000 clones; about 90% are singletons. Germline CDR1 is MNHEY and CDR2 is SMNVEV (reference sequence). V was shortened by 2 bases and J by 3 bases, with 11 bases between the two germline ends. The CDR3 is 15 amino acids. Participants' own reports of clinical history determined their cohort assignment.

The specimen was PBMCs or T cells enriched from blood (not recorded which). The rearrangement links TRBV27 to TRBJ2-1; D may be TRBD1 (6 bases). The sequence derives from a woman younger than 45 who had recovered from COVID-19. The CDR3 protein is CASSLGQTLYNEQFF. The CDR3 DNA reads TGTGCCAGCAGTTTAGGACAGACTCTCTACAATGAGCAGTTCTTC.